Each of the 22 T cell receptor beta chains below was sequenced from the same sample in a study of blood T cell repertoires in COVID-19 (dated by TCRdb to 2018 to 2020). The library was made by the immunoSEQ multiplex PCR assay. In its TCRdb copy, this immuneACCESS table keeps in-frame sequences only and misses some clones. Where compared with another copy, unresolved V genes explain less than half of these, and the others have no known cause. For this sample there are more than 150,000 clones; 87% appear just once. Of the sample, around 2.4% falls within the top ten clones. The specimen sequenced was PBMCs or T cells enriched from blood (not recorded which). These receptors all come from a woman aged 25 to 39 who had recovered from COVID-19.

This clone was observed a few times. CDR3 DNA: TGTGCCAGCAGGAGGGACTCGAACACTGAAGCTTTCTTT. It encodes CASRRDSNTEAFF. This chain joins TRBV6-5 and TRBJ1-1, with D perhaps TRBD1 (5 bases). In germline, CDR1 is MNHEY, CDR2 SVGAGI. The CDR3 spans 13 residues. The V and J ends lost 6 bases and 1 base respectively, with 9 bases between them.

This clone was detected once. The chain has TRBV4-1 and TRBJ1-1; D is uncertain. The CDR3 totals 15 residues. Trimming removed 1 base from V and 5 bases from J, with 14 bases in between. Germline V gene data show CDR1 as MGHRA and CDR2 as YSYEKL. As DNA, the CDR3 is TGCGCCAGCAGCCAAGTGCGTTTGCCGGGGACTGAAGCTTTCTTT. This codes for CASSQVRLPGTEAFF.

This clone appeared a few times. The chain employs TRBV11-3 and TRBJ1-1, with unresolved D. This CDR3 has 13 amino acids. CDR1 and CDR2 from the germline V gene are SGHNT and YENEEA. Trimming took off 5 bases at V and 10 bases at J, with 17 bases between the two ends. The CDR3 coding sequence is TGTGCCAGCAGCCCGCGGCCAGTCCGGAGAGCTTTCTTT. It specifies CASSPRPVRRAFF.

J is TRBJ2-1 and V is TRBV7-3, with 7 bases fitting TRBD2. J gave up 0 bases and V 1 base, and 0 bases lay outside the gene matches. The germline CDR1 and CDR2 sequences are SGHTA and FQGTGA. The CDR3 consists of 15 residues. CDR3 bases: TGTGCCAGCAGCTTAAGGGGGGGCTCCTACAATGAGCAGTTCTTC. It specifies CASSLRGGSYNEQFF.

The rearrangement joins TRBV9 to TRBJ1-2, with D perhaps TRBD1 (6 bases). The germline V and J ends were trimmed by 4 bases and 0 bases, with 13 bases remaining between them. Germline lookup yields CDR1 SGDLS and CDR2 YYNGEE. CDR3 length: 15 amino acids. This CDR3 reads CASSMDSSANYGYTF. In DNA, the CDR3 is TGTGCCAGCAGCATGGACAGTTCAGCTAACTATGGCTACACCTTC.

This clone was observed a handful of times. J is TRBJ2-1 and V is TRBV6-1, with 12 nucleotides matching TRBD2. This CDR3 is built from 17 residues. Germline CDR1 reads MNHNS; CDR2 reads SASEGT. Trimming removed 0 bases from V and 6 bases from J; junction bases left unmatched: 6. The CDR3 loop reads CASSEAVPSGGANEQFF. The CDR3 region has the DNA TGTGCCAGCAGTGAAGCGGTCCCTAGCGGGGGGGCCAATGAGCAGTTCTTC.

The gene calls are TRBV7-8 and TRBJ1-2, with 9 bases matching TRBD1. Germline CDR1 reads SGHVS; CDR2 reads FQNEAQ. The CDR3 has 13 residues. The V segment lost 5 bases and the J segment 5 bases; nucleotides outside the gene matches: 3. CDR3 DNA sequence: TGTGCCAGCAGCCCGGGACAGGGTTATGGCTACACCTTC. Translation: CASSPGQGYGYTF.

V is TRBV29-1 and J is TRBJ2-5; the D is unclear. V shed 4 bases and J shed 2 bases, with 11 bases lying between them. Germline-derived CDR1 and CDR2 are SQVTM and ANQGSEA. The length of the CDR3 is 13 residues. CDR3 residues: CSVGAGFQETQYF. CDR3 bases: TGCAGCGTTGGGGCTGGGTTTCAAGAGACCCAGTACTTC.

The CDR3 DNA reads TGTGCCAGCAGGCCGACGAGGGGGGGGATCGGCTCCTACAATGAGCAGTTCTTC. This codes for CASRPTRGGIGSYNEQFF. V usage is TRBV2 and J usage is TRBJ2-1, with D possibly matching TRBD2 (7 bases). This CDR3 comprises 18 residues. Germline loops: CDR1 SNHLY, CDR2 FYNNEI. V lost 6 bases and J lost 0, with 21 bases in between.

The rearrangement uses TRBV3-1 (or the pseudogene TRBV3-2) and TRBJ1-1; D gene uncertain. Germline V gene lookup returns CDR1 LGHDT and CDR2 YNNKEL (reference sequence). CDR3 length equals 15 residues. V was clipped by 6 bases and J by 3 bases, with 17 bases between them. CDR3 region: CASSREGGRYTEAFF. DNA of the CDR3: TGTGCCAGCAGTCGGGAGGGTGGCAGGTACACTGAAGCTTTCTTT.

The chain combines TRBV29-1 with TRBJ1-1; 8 bases line up with TRBD1. CDR3 length: 12 residues. The germline V gene encodes CDR1 SQVTM and CDR2 ANQGSEA. V trimming: 7 bases; J trimming: 4 bases; junction bases outside the gene matches: 5. The CDR3: CSAQGASTEAFF. DNA of the CDR3: TGCAGCGCGCAGGGGGCGAGCACTGAAGCTTTCTTT. The full variable domain, with the rest looked up from reference TRBV29-1 and TRBJ1-1, is SAVISQKPSRDICQRGTSLTIQCQVDSQVTMMFWYRQQPGQSLTLIATANQGSEATYESGFVIDKFPISRPNLTFSTLTVSNMSPEDSSIYLCSAQGASTEAFFGQGTRLTVV.

The chain links TRBV7-9 to TRBJ1-1, with a weak D call TRBD1 (6 bases). Trimming took 5 bases from V and 4 from J, leaving 17 bases between them. CDR3 length equals 15 residues. Per germline, CDR1 SEHNR and CDR2 FQNEAQ (reference sequence). Here the CDR3 DNA reads TGTGCCAGCAGCCCATCACAGGGTCTGGGCACTGAAGCTTTCTTT. Translated, it gives CASSPSQGLGTEAFF.

This clone appeared a single time. The V call is TRBV12-3 or TRBV12-4, the J call TRBJ1-5, with D unresolved. V lost 5 bases, J lost 4 bases, and 3 bases lay in between. The CDR3 covers 11 residues. CDR3 amino acids: CASSPNQPQHF. Here the CDR3 DNA reads TGTGCCAGCAGTCCTAATCAGCCCCAGCATTTT.

The V and J genes are TRBV3-1 (or the pseudogene TRBV3-2) and TRBJ2-3; 10 bases line up with TRBD2. The ends lost 5 bases at V and 3 bases at J; junction bases unmatched: 5. CDR3 length: 15 residues. Germline V gives CDR1 LGHDT, CDR2 YNNKEL (reference sequence). The CDR3 is CASSYSGGITDTQYF. DNA of the CDR3: TGTGCCAGCAGCTATAGCGGGGGGATTACAGATACGCAGTATTTT.

The chain combines TRBV24-1 with TRBJ2-1; 9 bases line up with TRBD2. CDR1 is KGHDR, CDR2 SFDVKD, per germline. The CDR3 length is 16 residues. With 2 bases clipped from V and 3 bases from J, the junction kept 4 bases outside the gene matches. CDR3 protein: CATSDSSGRNYNEQFF. Written as DNA, the CDR3 is TGTGCCACCAGTGATTCGAGCGGGAGGAACTACAATGAGCAGTTCTTC.

This clone occurred once. This chain uses TRBV30 with TRBJ1-6; 12 bases line up with TRBD1. V was clipped by 3 bases and J by 6 bases; unmatched bases: 9. In germline, CDR1 is GTSNPN, CDR2 SVGIG (reference sequence). There are 17 residues in the CDR3. DNA of the CDR3: TGTGCCTGGAGGATCCCGGGGACAGGGGGCCCTAATTCACCCCTCCACTTT. This gives the protein CAWRIPGTGGPNSPLHF.

This clone was detected only a few times. The V and J genes are TRBV6-4 and TRBJ2-5, with TRBD2 as a possible D gene (7 bases). This CDR3 has 15 amino acids. V lost 3 bases, J lost 4 bases, and 15 bases lay in between. In germline, CDR1 is MRHNA, CDR2 SNTAGT. The DNA for the CDR3 is TGTGCCAGCAGTGAGGGCAGGGGAGGGTCAGAGACCCAGTACTTC. This gives the protein CASSEGRGGSETQYF.

This rearrangement joins TRBV27 to TRBJ2-5, with 10 positions matching TRBD2. Germline V gene lookup returns CDR1 MNHEY and CDR2 SMNVEV (reference sequence). V lost 1 base and J lost 4; bases outside the gene matches: 6. The CDR3 is 16 amino acids. DNA for the CDR3: TGTGCCAGCAGTTTATTGCTAGCGGGAGTTGTAGAGACCCAGTACTTC. Residues: CASSLLLAGVVETQYF.

V is TRBV19 and J is TRBJ1-2; 8 nucleotides match TRBD1. Germline trimming cut 5 bases from V and 4 bases from J; bases unmatched to any gene: 6. Germline CDR1 and CDR2: LNHDA and SQIVND (reference sequence). CDR3 length: 14 amino acids. The CDR3 sequence: CASSSGQGAYGYTF. CDR3 coding DNA: TGTGCCAGTAGTTCCGGACAGGGAGCCTATGGCTACACCTTC.

This clone was seen once. The rearrangement links TRBV7-2 to TRBJ1-2; no definite D call. In germline, CDR1 is SGHTA, CDR2 FQGNSA. Between the trimmed V and J ends, which lost 2 bases and 10 bases, there was a span of 14 bases. The CDR3 loop spans 13 amino acids. As DNA, the CDR3 is TGTGCCAGCAGCTTATACCCAGGCGATGACTACACCTTC. Its translation: CASSLYPGDDYTF.

About this clone itself: One end of the junction fails to match germline, which may point to a read error. The chain couples TRBV5-4 to TRBJ2-3; 7 nucleotides align to TRBD1. CDR3 size: 13 residues. Germline lookup yields CDR1 SGHNT and CDR2 YYREEE (reference sequence). CDR3 residues: CASSFTGTDAQYF. CDR3 DNA: TGTGCCAGCAGCTTCACAGGGACAGATGCGCAGTATTTT.

The chain employs TRBV4-3 and TRBJ2-7; D not certain. CDR1 LGHNA and CDR2 YSLEER come from the germline V gene. Trimming took 4 bases from V and 5 from J, leaving 18 bases between them. CDR3 length equals 15 residues. CDR3: CASSPETRPLDEQYF. The CDR3 nucleotides read TGCGCCAGCAGCCCCGAGACAAGGCCCCTCGACGAGCAGTACTTC.